These 32 T cell receptor beta chains originate from one sample sequenced in a study of Ad26.COV2.S vaccination and SARS-CoV-2 variants. The data were produced by immunoSEQ multiplex PCR, yet TCRdb's version contains in-frame clones alone and is incomplete. Of hundreds of thousands of clones in the sample, around 90% were seen once. Treatment: roughly 18 received Ad26.COV2.S at low or high dose, single or two shots; about 5 received placebo; per-sample allocation not given. At day 63 after the first vaccine or placebo injection, samples were drawn. Here the sequenced sample was peripheral blood, taken in a trial of Ad26.COV2.S vaccine versus placebo. Receptor source: a person aged 18 to 59 who received the Ad26.COV2.S COVID-19 vaccine or a placebo.

V usage is TRBV4-3 and J usage is TRBJ1-1; no reliable D call. The germline gives CDR1 LGHNA, CDR2 YSLEER. V was clipped by 1 base and J by 0 bases, with 18 bases between them. This CDR3 spans 18 amino acids. In DNA form, the CDR3 reads TGCGCCAGCAGCCAAGGCTGGGTGCGACGCGTGATGAACACTGAAGCTTTCTTT. Its protein is CASSQGWVRRVMNTEAFF.

As concerns this clone: Other DNA sequences from this sample encode an identical CDR3 as well. The chain links TRBV6-5 to TRBJ2-7, with 10 bases identical to TRBD2. Germline V gives CDR1 MNHEY, CDR2 SVGAGI. V was pared by 2 bases and J by 0 bases, with 1 base of the junction left unmatched. There are 15 residues in the CDR3. The CDR3 spells CASSYSGRASYEQYF. The CDR3 DNA is TGTGCCAGCAGTTACAGCGGGAGGGCCTCCTACGAGCAGTACTTC.

This rearrangement joins TRBV19 to TRBJ1-5; perhaps TRBD1 as D (5 bases). The CDR3 extends over 12 amino acids. V shed 4 bases and J shed 4 bases, with 5 bases lying between them. Germline CDR1 reads LNHDA; CDR2 reads SQIVND (reference sequence). CDR3 region: CASSNRNQPQHF. For the CDR3, the DNA is TGTGCCAGTAGTAACAGGAATCAGCCCCAGCATTTT.

V is TRBV10-3 and J is TRBJ1-5; 10 bases are shared with TRBD1. V gave up 11 bases and J gave up 3 bases; unmatched junction bases: 7. CDR1 and CDR2 (germline): ENHRY, SYGVKD. The CDR3 has 14 residues. The CDR3 bases are TGTGCCGTCGGGACAGGGGACTTCAATCAGCCCCAGCATTTT. It is translated as CAVGTGDFNQPQHF.

The rearrangement links TRBV4-3 to TRBJ1-2, with D perhaps TRBD1 (6 bases). Trimming took off 0 bases at V and 5 bases at J, with 16 bases between the two ends. CDR1 LGHNA and CDR2 YSLEER come from the germline V gene. This CDR3 region has 16 residues. Here the CDR3 reads CASSQERPRGYYGYTF. The DNA for the CDR3 is TGCGCCAGCAGCCAAGAACGGCCAAGGGGGTATTATGGCTACACCTTC.

The genes are TRBV19 and TRBJ2-1, with 7 bases matching TRBD2. This CDR3 is built from 15 residues. With 5 bases clipped from V and 5 bases from J, the junction kept 9 bases outside the gene matches. Per germline, CDR1 LNHDA and CDR2 SQIVND (reference sequence). In DNA, the CDR3 is TGTGCCAGTAGTTCTCCGCGGGAGTTCAACAATGAGCAGTTCTTC. As protein: CASSSPREFNNEQFF.

This chain joins TRBV5-1 and TRBJ2-5, with D possibly being TRBD2 (6 bases). V was cut by 4 bases and J by 2 bases, with 12 bases left in between. The germline V gene has CDR1 SGHRS and CDR2 YFSETQ. This CDR3 is 14 amino acids long. DNA for the CDR3: TGCGCCAGCAGCAAGGGACTTATACAAGAGACCCAGTACTTC. Amino acids: CASSKGLIQETQYF.

The rearrangement uses TRBV11-2 and TRBJ2-3, with no clear D. The germline CDR1 and CDR2 sequences are SGHAT and FQNNGV. The CDR3 has 13 amino acids. V shed 5 bases and J shed 7 bases, with 13 bases lying between them. CDR3: CASSAPNWYTQYF. CDR3 in DNA: TGTGCCAGCAGCGCCCCAAATTGGTATACGCAGTATTTT.

The chain joins TRBV11-2 to TRBJ2-7, with 7 bases aligning to TRBD1. The CDR3 spans 14 residues. With 7 bases clipped from V and 2 bases from J, the junction kept 8 bases outside the gene matches. From germline, CDR1 is SGHAT and CDR2 FQNNGV. CDR3 DNA: TGTGCCAGCACCTACCCGGGACAGCCCTACGAGCAGTACTTC. Protein: CASTYPGQPYEQYF.

This chain uses TRBV5-4 with TRBJ2-3; D possibly corresponds to TRBD2 (5 bases). Trimming removed 0 bases from V and 4 bases from J, with 12 bases in between. This CDR3 comprises 15 residues. In germline, CDR1 is SGHNT, CDR2 YYREEE (reference sequence). The CDR3 bases are TGTGCCAGCAGCTTGGGCACGGGGAGTTCAGATACGCAGTATTTT. It is translated as CASSLGTGSSDTQYF.

This sequence joins TRBV2 and TRBJ1-2, with a weak D call TRBD1 (5 bases). Trimming stripped 8 bases from V and 3 bases from J, with 16 bases between. CDR1 SNHLY and CDR2 FYNNEI come from the germline V gene. CDR3 length equals 14 residues. CDR3 DNA sequence: TGTGCCAGCGGCAGGGATCGGCTGGACTATGGCTACACCTTC. It yields the protein CASGRDRLDYGYTF.

CDR3 amino acids: CSASQWGWNSNQPQHF. The CDR3 DNA follows: TGCAGTGCTAGTCAGTGGGGGTGGAATAGCAATCAGCCCCAGCATTTT. The chain has TRBV20-1 and TRBJ1-5; D might be TRBD1 (5 bases). Germline CDR1 is DFQATT and CDR2 is SNEGSKA (reference sequence). V was shortened by 3 bases and J by 0 bases, with 15 bases between the two germline ends. This CDR3 spans 16 amino acids.

This rearrangement joins TRBV12-3 or TRBV12-4 to TRBJ2-2; D unclear. This CDR3 has 13 residues. V was trimmed by 11 bases and J by 2 bases, leaving 12 bases between them. CDR3 DNA: TGTGCCGGGCAGAGTTCCAACACCGGGGAGCTGTTTTTT. This encodes CAGQSSNTGELFF.

This clone turned up a few times. The CDR3 coding sequence is TGCAGCGTTGAAGGACCGACTGAAGCTTTCTTT. Its protein product is CSVEGPTEAFF. The rearrangement links TRBV29-1 to TRBJ1-1, with D unresolved. This CDR3 has 11 amino acids. Trimming cost V 1 base and J 5 bases, with 5 bases left between them. In germline, CDR1 is SQVTM, CDR2 ANQGSEA.

The V and J genes are TRBV7-9 and TRBJ2-1, with D possibly matching TRBD2 (5 bases). Germline CDR1 reads SEHNR; CDR2 reads FQNEAQ (reference sequence). Trimming left V 3 bases short and J 8 bases short, with 11 bases between. The CDR3 runs 13 residues. This CDR3 is CASSLDQEDEQFF. Written as DNA, the CDR3 is TGTGCCAGCAGCTTGGACCAGGAGGATGAGCAGTTCTTC.

The chain recombines TRBV5-4 with TRBJ2-7; 9 bases map to TRBD1. The CDR3 has 15 amino acids. In germline, CDR1 is SGHNT, CDR2 YYREEE (reference sequence). V lost 0 bases, J lost 5 bases, and 6 bases stayed unmatched. CDR3 DNA sequence: TGTGCCAGCAGCTTGGTTGGGACAGGGCTCCACGAGCAGTACTTC. Translated, it gives CASSLVGTGLHEQYF.

The V and J genes are TRBV7-8 and TRBJ2-7, with 8 bases that match TRBD1. This CDR3 region has 15 residues. Looked up from germline, CDR1 is SGHVS and CDR2 is FQNEAQ. The junction had 6 bases not matched to a gene; V was cut back by 5 bases and J by 0 bases. CDR3: CASSLRDRSSYEQYF. The CDR3 nucleotides read TGTGCCAGCAGCCTGCGGGACAGGAGCTCCTACGAGCAGTACTTC.

The J gene is TRBJ2-3, the V gene TRBV27, with D hard to call. Trimming stripped 9 bases from V and 4 bases from J, with 8 bases between. This CDR3 spans 11 amino acids. Germline V CDR1 and CDR2: MNHEY, SMNVEV (reference sequence). The CDR3 loop reads CASGFPDTQYF. The CDR3 region has the DNA TGTGCCAGTGGCTTCCCAGATACGCAGTATTTT.

V is TRBV18 and J is TRBJ1-1; D gene uncertain. The CDR3 consists of 14 residues. V was shortened by 0 bases and J by 4 bases, with 9 bases between the two germline ends. In germline, CDR1 is KGHSH, CDR2 LQKENI. CDR3 in DNA: TGTGCCAGCTCACCACCTTCAGCCGGCACTGAAGCTTTCTTT. Translation gives CASSPPSAGTEAFF.

Only a few counts were recorded for this clone. The chain's CDR3 is CASSKQENQPQHF. CDR3 DNA sequence: TGTGCCAGCAGCAAACAGGAAAATCAGCCCCAGCATTTT. The chain links TRBV7-9 to TRBJ1-5; TRBD1 might be the D (5 bases). The CDR3 is 13 residues long. CDR1 is SEHNR and CDR2 is FQNEAQ in the germline V gene (reference sequence). V gave up 5 bases and J gave up 4 bases, with 9 bases separating them.

The chain joins TRBV19 to TRBJ1-3, with D unresolved. Trimming stripped 5 bases from V and 4 bases from J, with 9 bases between. Germline V lookup: CDR1 LNHDA, CDR2 SQIVND (reference sequence). The CDR3 contains 13 residues. The CDR3 coding sequence is TGTGCCAGTAGTGACCATATGGGAAACACCATATATTTT. It translates to CASSDHMGNTIYF.

The genes are TRBV25-1 and TRBJ2-6, with D tentatively TRBD1 (6 bases). CDR3 length: 17 amino acids. Germline V CDR1 and CDR2: MGHDK, SYGVNS. Trimming pared 8 bases from V and 1 base from J, leaving 18 bases between. The CDR3 here is CASATGKGVSGANVLTF. The DNA for the CDR3 is TGTGCCAGCGCAACTGGGAAGGGGGTTTCTGGGGCCAACGTCCTGACTTTC. Using reference TRBV25-1 and TRBJ2-6 for the parts outside the CDR3, the full variable domain is EADIYQTPRYLVIGTGKKITLECSQTMGHDKMYWYQQDPGMELHLIHYSYGVNSTEKGDLSSESTVSRIRTEHFPLTLESARPSHTSQYLCASATGKGVSGANVLTFGAGSRLTVL.

CDR3 residues: CASSVDPAGGLRTEAFF. CDR3 DNA: TGTGCCAGCAGCGTAGACCCGGCGGGGGGGCTTCGCACTGAAGCTTTCTTT. The gene calls are TRBV9 and TRBJ1-1; a weak D match, TRBD1 (6 bases). The V end was cut by 0 bases, the J end by 4 bases, with 19 bases between. The CDR3 is made up of 17 amino acids. Germline CDR1 reads SGDLS; CDR2 reads YYNGEE.

V is TRBV18 and J is TRBJ1-5; TRBD1 matches at 10 bases. Germline V gene data show CDR1 as KGHSH and CDR2 as LQKENI. The CDR3 sequence is 15 residues long. V shed 4 bases and J 6 bases; nucleotides not matched to a gene: 6. Here the CDR3 reads CASSLGTGVGQPQHF. CDR3 DNA sequence: TGTGCCAGCTCACTAGGGACAGGGGTTGGTCAGCCCCAGCATTTT.

This chain links TRBV5-5 with TRBJ2-3; possible D gene TRBD2, 5 bases. The CDR3 consists of 14 residues. V lost 5 bases, J lost 0 bases, and 10 bases lay in between. Germline V gene data show CDR1 as SGHKS and CDR2 as YYEKEE (reference sequence). For the CDR3, the DNA is TGTGCCAGCAGTCGGAGCGGTAGCACAGATACGCAGTATTTT. Translated, it gives CASSRSGSTDTQYF.

The V and J genes are TRBV7-2 and TRBJ2-7; perhaps TRBD2 as D (5 bases). The germline V gene encodes CDR1 SGHTA and CDR2 FQGNSA. V lost 1 base, J lost 4 bases, and 8 bases lay in between. The CDR3 is 13 amino acids. The CDR3 DNA reads TGTGCCAGCAGCTTAGGTTCGGGATACGAGCAGTACTTC. Its protein product is CASSLGSGYEQYF.

This chain uses TRBV5-1 with TRBJ2-3, with a tentative D call TRBD2 (5 bases). Germline V gene lookup returns CDR1 SGHRS and CDR2 YFSETQ. This CDR3 comprises 15 residues. V was clipped by 2 bases and J by 1 base, with 11 bases between them. The CDR3 region is CASSFQRSRTDTQYF. The CDR3 DNA follows: TGCGCCAGCAGCTTCCAGCGGAGCCGCACAGATACGCAGTATTTT.

This clone was observed a single time. The genes are TRBV20-1 and TRBJ1-1; the D gene is possibly TRBD1 (5 bases). In germline, CDR1 is DFQATT, CDR2 SNEGSKA (reference sequence). V was trimmed by 3 bases and J by 6 bases, leaving 8 bases between them. The CDR3 loop spans 11 amino acids. Written as DNA, the CDR3 is TGCAGTGCTAGTCGGGACCCTGAAGCTTTCTTT. This gives the protein CSASRDPEAFF.

The genes are TRBV5-4 and TRBJ2-1; 8 nucleotides align to TRBD2. The CDR3 has 15 residues. V lost 1 base, J lost 7 bases, and 7 bases stayed unmatched. The germline CDR1 and CDR2 sequences are SGHNT and YYREEE (reference sequence). The CDR3 sequence is CASSLYGRAANEQFF. In DNA, the CDR3 is TGTGCCAGCAGCTTGTACGGGAGGGCCGCAAATGAGCAGTTCTTC.

The rearrangement uses TRBV7-2 and TRBJ1-1, with a tentative D call TRBD1 (5 bases). Germline V gene lookup returns CDR1 SGHTA and CDR2 FQGNSA. Trimming shortened V by 4 bases and J by 8 bases, and 14 bases separated the two germline ends. This CDR3 has 13 residues. The CDR3 nucleotides are TGTGCCAGCAGCTCAACCCCGGGGGTGGAAGCTTTCTTT. Encoded protein: CASSSTPGVEAFF.

V and J are TRBV19 and TRBJ2-7, with TRBD1 as a possible D gene (6 bases). V gave up 5 bases and J gave up 3 bases, with 14 bases separating them. The CDR3 spans 14 residues. Germline CDR1 and CDR2: LNHDA and SQIVND (reference sequence). This CDR3 reads CASSSLNRVYEQYF. CDR3 DNA sequence: TGTGCCAGTAGTTCTCTCAACAGGGTCTACGAGCAGTACTTC.

This clone was observed a handful of times. This chain links TRBV7-9 with TRBJ1-2; TRBD1 is a possible D gene (5 bases). This CDR3 has 11 residues. Germline V CDR1 and CDR2: SEHNR, FQNEAQ (reference sequence). Between the trimmed V and J ends, which lost 6 bases and 7 bases, there was a span of 9 bases. The CDR3 protein is CASSDRGGYTF. CDR3 DNA sequence: TGTGCCAGCAGTGATAGGGGTGGCTACACCTTC. The full variable domain, rest sourced from reference TRBV7-9 and TRBJ1-2, is DTGVSQNPRHKITKRGQNVTFRCDPISEHNRLYWYRQTLGQGPEFLTYFQNEAQLEKSRLLSDRFSAERPKGSFSTLEIQRTEQGDSAMYLCASSDRGGYTFGSGTRLTVV.